The 24 T cell receptor beta chains below all came from one sample that was sequenced in a study of blood T cell repertoires in COVID-19. Sequencing was performed with immunoSEQ multiplex PCR; in TCRdb, only in-frame clones are kept and a portion is missing. The sample contains 65,000 to 90,000 clones, about 83% of which appear only once. The sequencing input was peripheral blood. Receptors originate from an elderly woman with acute or convalescent COVID-19.

The chain is built from TRBV18 and TRBJ2-7; D not certain. V lost 2 bases, J lost 0 bases, and 11 bases lay in between. The CDR3 has 15 residues. The germline V gene has CDR1 KGHSH and CDR2 LQKENI. The CDR3 DNA reads as TGTGCCAGCTCACCAGGGCCCGGCAACTCCTACGAGCAGTACTTC. Encoded protein: CASSPGPGNSYEQYF.

A single count supports this clone. The rearrangement joins TRBV5-1 to TRBJ2-1; 10 bases align to TRBD2. CDR1 is SGHRS, CDR2 YFSETQ, per germline. V shed 2 bases and J 4 bases; nucleotides not matched to a gene: 3. This CDR3 spans 15 amino acids. The CDR3 DNA sequence: TGCGCCAGCAGCTTCGTAGCGGGAGGTTACAATGAGCAGTTCTTC. As protein: CASSFVAGGYNEQFF. The full variable domain, completed using reference TRBV5-1 and TRBJ2-1, is KAGVTQTPRYLIKTRGQQVTLSCSPISGHRSVSWYQQTPGQGLQFLFEYFSETQRNKGNFPGRFSGRQFSNSRSEMNVSTLELGDSALYLCASSFVAGGYNEQFFGPGTRLTVL.

This clone was detected a few times. V is TRBV5-1 and J is TRBJ2-2; D may be TRBD1 (6 bases). Per the germline V gene, CDR1 is SGHRS and CDR2 is YFSETQ. The CDR3 loop spans 13 amino acids. V lost 6 bases and J lost 4, with 10 bases in between. CDR3 in amino acids: CASMADSTGELFF. CDR3 DNA: TGCGCCAGCATGGCGGACAGCACCGGGGAGCTGTTTTTT.

The chain combines TRBV19 with TRBJ2-3, with 10 bases lining up with TRBD1. CDR3 length equals 16 residues. The junction had 10 bases not matched to a gene; V was cut back by 4 bases and J by 6 bases. Germline CDR1 LNHDA, CDR2 SQIVND (reference sequence). CDR3 sequence reads: CASSRRDRGAGDTQYF. The CDR3 DNA reads TGTGCCAGTAGTAGACGGGACAGGGGAGCGGGTGATACGCAGTATTTT. Supplemented by reference TRBV19 and TRBJ2-3, the full variable domain reads DGGITQSPKYLFRKEGQNVTLSCEQNLNHDAMYWYRQDPGQGLRLIYYSQIVNDFQKGDIAEGYSVSREKKESFPLTVTSAQKNPTAFYLCASSRRDRGAGDTQYFGPGTRLTVL.

This clone has only a few counts. This sequence joins TRBV4-1 and TRBJ2-1; D is undetermined. CDR1 is MGHRA and CDR2 is YSYEKL in the germline V gene. V was clipped by 0 bases and J by 8 bases, with 5 bases between them. The CDR3 has 12 amino acids. CDR3 sequence (DNA): TGCGCCAGCAGCCAAGATTCAGATGAGCAGTTCTTC. This encodes CASSQDSDEQFF.

The V and J genes are TRBV19 and TRBJ2-2; D remains unclear. The V gene lost 7 bases and the J gene lost 4 bases, with 13 bases spanning the gap. This CDR3 region has 14 residues. Looked up from germline, CDR1 is LNHDA and CDR2 is SQIVND (reference sequence). The CDR3 DNA sequence: TGTGCCAGTAAGGATGGCGGATCCACCGGGGAGCTGTTTTTT. Protein sequence: CASKDGGSTGELFF.

The CDR3 here is CASSASGRAIDEQFF. In nucleotides, the CDR3 is TGTGCCAGCAGTGCGTCCGGGAGGGCCATAGATGAGCAGTTCTTC. The genes are TRBV9 and TRBJ2-1, with TRBD2 matching 8 bases. CDR1 is SGDLS and CDR2 is YYNGEE in the germline V gene. Germline trimming cut 5 bases from V and 8 bases from J; bases unmatched to any gene: 12. The CDR3 is 15 residues long.

The J gene is TRBJ2-1, the V gene TRBV5-4; 11 bases line up with TRBD2. The trim removed 4 bases at V and 2 bases at J, leaving 5 bases unmatched. Per the germline V gene, CDR1 is SGHNT and CDR2 is YYREEE (reference sequence). There are 16 residues in the CDR3. The CDR3 reads CASSPQLAGAYNEQFF. The CDR3 DNA follows: TGTGCCAGCAGCCCTCAACTAGCGGGGGCCTACAATGAGCAGTTCTTC.

J is TRBJ2-1 and V is TRBV3-1 (or the pseudogene TRBV3-2); D is unclear. The CDR3 has 13 amino acids. The ends were cut back, 0 bases at V and 3 bases at J, with 3 bases in the middle. The V gene's germline CDR1 is LGHDT and CDR2 YNNKEL (reference sequence). The CDR3 region has the DNA TGTGCCAGCAGCCAAGACCTCTACAATGAGCAGTTCTTC. Residues: CASSQDLYNEQFF.

The chain recombines TRBV7-2 with TRBJ1-2; no clear D. Germline lookup yields CDR1 SGHTA and CDR2 FQGNSA. The CDR3 extends over 12 amino acids. Trimming stripped 5 bases from V and 5 bases from J, with 9 bases between. CDR3 residues: CASSLAGYGYTF. In nucleotides, the CDR3 is TGTGCCAGCAGCCTGGCGGGGTATGGCTACACCTTC.

The V and J genes are TRBV3-1 (or the pseudogene TRBV3-2) and TRBJ2-3; maybe TRBD1 (5 bases). The germline V and J ends were trimmed by 7 bases and 6 bases, with 17 bases remaining between them. The CDR3 is 14 amino acids. Germline V CDR1 and CDR2: LGHDT, YNNKEL (reference sequence). The CDR3 region is CASKASEQVDTQYF. In DNA form, the CDR3 reads TGTGCCAGCAAAGCGTCGGAACAGGTGGATACGCAGTATTTT.

The chain carries TRBV19 and TRBJ2-1, with 10 bases lining up with TRBD2. The CDR3 spans 15 residues. Trimming at V came to 5 bases and at J to 0 bases, leaving 1 base not matched to a gene. The V gene's germline CDR1 is LNHDA and CDR2 SQIVND (reference sequence). In DNA form, the CDR3 reads TGTGCCAGTAGTTCTAGCGGGAGCTCCTACAATGAGCAGTTCTTC. It encodes CASSSSGSSYNEQFF. Full variable domain (remainder filled in from reference TRBV19 and TRBJ2-1): DGGITQSPKYLFRKEGQNVTLSCEQNLNHDAMYWYRQDPGQGLRLIYYSQIVNDFQKGDIAEGYSVSREKKESFPLTVTSAQKNPTAFYLCASSSSGSSYNEQFFGPGTRLTVL.

The chain links TRBV28 to TRBJ2-7, with 10 bases matching TRBD1. Unmatched junction bases numbered 4, after V lost 2 bases and J lost 3 bases. Germline V gene lookup returns CDR1 MDHEN and CDR2 SYDVKM. The CDR3 covers 15 residues. CDR3 sequence: CASSLGTGVSYEQYF. The CDR3 bases are TGTGCCAGCAGTTTAGGGACAGGGGTGAGCTACGAGCAGTACTTC.

The V call is TRBV7-6, the J call TRBJ2-5, with TRBD1 identical over 9 bases. The germline V gene encodes CDR1 SGHVS and CDR2 FNYEAQ. The CDR3 runs to 14 residues. V gave up 5 bases and J gave up 5 bases; unmatched junction bases: 6. Here the CDR3 DNA reads TGTGCCAGCAGCGAGGGACAGGGATGGGAGACCCAGTACTTC. This translates into CASSEGQGWETQYF.

V and J are TRBV12-3 or TRBV12-4 and TRBJ1-2; perhaps TRBD1 as D (5 bases). This CDR3 is 13 amino acids long. V was cut by 7 bases and J by 6 bases, with 15 bases left in between. The DNA of the CDR3 is TGTGCCAGCACTTGGGGCCGCCAGGATGGCTACACCTTC. Protein sequence: CASTWGRQDGYTF.

This sequence joins TRBV6-6 and TRBJ1-1, with no clear D. The CDR3 is 13 amino acids. Trimming took 7 bases from V and 0 from J, leaving 9 bases between them. Per germline, CDR1 MNHNY and CDR2 SVGAGI (reference sequence). For the CDR3, the DNA is TGTGCCAGCACCTCACCTATGAACACTGAAGCTTTCTTT. It yields the protein CASTSPMNTEAFF.

The genes are TRBV7-9 and TRBJ2-6, with 8 nucleotides matching TRBD1. Losses at the gene ends were 5 bases for V and 3 bases for J; bases not matched to a gene: 3. The CDR3 covers 15 residues. Germline CDR1 is SEHNR and CDR2 is FQNEAQ (reference sequence). CDR3 bases: TGTGCCAGCAGCCGACAGGGGAGTGGGGCCAACGTCCTGACTTTC. Protein sequence: CASSRQGSGANVLTF.

This clone was counted once. V and J are TRBV19 and TRBJ2-6; 7 nucleotides align to TRBD1. The CDR3 runs to 17 residues. CDR1 and CDR2 from the germline V gene are LNHDA and SQIVND (reference sequence). J was trimmed by 2 bases and V by 8 bases; bases with no gene match: 12. The CDR3 protein is CASCRDSALAGANVLTF. CDR3 nucleotides: TGTGCCAGTTGCCGGGACAGTGCCCTCGCTGGGGCCAACGTCCTGACTTTC.

The V and J genes are TRBV6-2 or TRBV6-3 and TRBJ2-2; D uncertain. V lost 2 bases and J lost 6, with 4 bases in between. Germline assignment: CDR1 MNHEY and CDR2 SVGEGT. The CDR3 contains 12 residues. CDR3 sequence: CASSYQSGELFF. Here the CDR3 DNA reads TGTGCCAGCAGTTACCAGTCCGGGGAGCTGTTTTTT.

Concerning this clone: The same CDR3 arises from other DNA sequences in this sample as well. This rearrangement joins TRBV5-1 to TRBJ2-5, with D possibly TRBD1 on 5 matching bases. Trimming shortened V by 1 base and J by 3 bases, and 10 bases separated the two germline ends. Germline V gene lookup returns CDR1 SGHRS and CDR2 YFSETQ. The CDR3 spans 14 residues. In DNA, the CDR3 is TGCGCCAGCAGCTTGTTAGGGGCCGAAGAGACCCAGTACTTC. As protein: CASSLLGAEETQYF.

The chain has TRBV6-2 or TRBV6-3 and TRBJ2-1; TRBD1 agrees at 9 bases. In germline, CDR1 is MNHEY, CDR2 SVGEGT. CDR3 length equals 13 residues. Trimming cost V 4 bases and J 8 bases; bases outside gene matches: 3. The CDR3 protein is CASSWDRVDEQFF. The CDR3, as DNA: TGTGCCAGCAGTTGGGACAGGGTCGATGAGCAGTTCTTC.

The chain couples TRBV4-3 to TRBJ2-1; the match to TRBD2 covers 7 bases. V trimming: 3 bases; J trimming: 8 bases; junction bases outside the gene matches: 4. The V gene's germline CDR1 is LGHNA and CDR2 YSLEER. The CDR3 consists of 13 residues. CDR3 coding DNA: TGCGCCAGCAGCCAGCTACGGGAGGATGAGCAGTTCTTC. Encoded protein: CASSQLREDEQFF.

The V and J genes are TRBV18 and TRBJ2-2; 11 bases map to TRBD1. This CDR3 spans 17 amino acids. J was trimmed by 0 bases and V by 2 bases; bases with no gene match: 2. From germline, CDR1 is KGHSH and CDR2 LQKENI. CDR3 DNA: TGTGCCAGCTCACCAAAGGGACAGGGGGCGAACACCGGGGAGCTGTTTTTT. Its translation is CASSPKGQGANTGELFF.

In this sample, this clone turned up a few times. The chain carries TRBV18 and TRBJ1-4; D is ambiguous. The ends were cut back, 2 bases at V and 1 base at J, with 5 bases in the middle. This CDR3 region has 14 residues. The germline V gene has CDR1 KGHSH and CDR2 LQKENI. CDR3 loop: CASSPGGTNEKLFF. The DNA for the CDR3 is TGTGCCAGCTCACCAGGAGGAACTAATGAAAAACTGTTTTTT.